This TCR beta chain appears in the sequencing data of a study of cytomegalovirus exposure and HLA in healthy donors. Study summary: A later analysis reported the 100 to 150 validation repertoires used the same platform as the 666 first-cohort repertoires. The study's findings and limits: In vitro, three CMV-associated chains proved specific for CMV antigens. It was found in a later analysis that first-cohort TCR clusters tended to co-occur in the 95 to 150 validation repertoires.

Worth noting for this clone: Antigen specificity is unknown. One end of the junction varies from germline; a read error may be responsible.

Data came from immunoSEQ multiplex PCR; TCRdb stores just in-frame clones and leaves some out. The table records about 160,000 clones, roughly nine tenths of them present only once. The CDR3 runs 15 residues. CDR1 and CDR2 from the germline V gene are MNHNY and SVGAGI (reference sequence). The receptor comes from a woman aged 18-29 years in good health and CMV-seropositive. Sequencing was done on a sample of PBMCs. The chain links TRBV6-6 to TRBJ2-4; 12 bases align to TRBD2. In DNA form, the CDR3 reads TGTGCCAGCAAAAGACTAGCGGGAGCCGAAAACATTCAGTACTTC. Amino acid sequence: CASKRLAGAENIQYF.